This TCR beta chain is from a study of OX40 agonist ivuxolimab in advanced cancers. Background on the whole study: Ivuxolimab was a fully human IgG2 agonistic monoclonal antibody targeting the costimulatory receptor OX40 (CD134). Partial responses were achieved by three dose-escalation patients, of whom one had hepatocellular carcinoma and two had cutaneous melanoma. Peripheral TCRbeta sequencing aimed to test whether ivuxolimab altered TCR sequence diversity and caused clonal T-cell expansion. Of the approximately 53 patients in dose escalation, around 19 had hepatocellular carcinoma, about 15 had melanoma, 9 had renal cell carcinoma and 9 had head and neck cancer. Intravenous ivuxolimab was administered to patients every 2 weeks at six dose levels: 0.01, 0.1, 0.3, 1.5, 3 and 10 mg/kg. The paper describes the monotherapy dose-escalation part (N ≈ 49 patients) of the phase I trial of ivuxolimab. In the dose-escalation cohort, roughly 80% of patients were male, and the mean age was roughly 60 years, with a range of roughly 20 to 79. Prior anti-PD-1, anti-PD-L1 or anti-CTLA-4 therapy was permitted, and about two fifths of dose-escalation patients had received checkpoint inhibitors. Overall study outcomes, separate from this receptor: In partial responders in the 0.1-3.0 mg/kg groups, normalized peripheral clonal expansion was found to be among the lowest, especially among CD8+ T cells. At doses of 0.1 to 3.0 mg/kg, clonal expansion of both CD4+ and CD8+ blood T cells was observed from baseline to week 6. The antigen specificity of the clonally expanded peripheral T cells was not determined. Low levels of normalized T-cell clonal expansion were also seen in some nonresponding patients. On average, CD8+ T cells showed more expanded clones than CD4+ T cells after ivuxolimab.

Genomic DNA was extracted from sorted cells for sequencing of the TCRbeta CDR3 region. The immunoSEQ Assay was used for sequencing of TCRbeta CDR3 regions. TCRdb mirrors the immuneACCESS table, restricted to in-frame sequences. Some clones are absent from its copies; in checked studies, under half trace to an unresolved V gene, and the reason for the others is unknown. This sample gives 80,000 to 130,000 clones in total; over 75% of them show up just once. The ten largest clones represent more than 0.25% of the sample. In the case of this clone: Its antigen specificity is not known. Base-call qualities are not available, and no considerably larger clone is one nucleotide away.

The CDR3 runs 16 amino acids, cysteine and phenylalanine included. Only the CDR3 portion is preserved as DNA: 48 bases, with reading frame beginning at the first base. V lost 4 bases and J lost 5 bases; the stretch between them is 20 bases long. The germline V gene specifies SGHAT as CDR1 and FQNNGV as CDR2. The trial excluded patients who had a history of autoimmune disease or who were on systemic immunosuppression. Peripheral blood for TCR sequencing was drawn from every dose cohort at baseline, at cycle 4 day 1 and at cycle 7 day 1. The samples were taken from a phase I, first-in-human, multicenter, open-label dose-escalation trial of ivuxolimab. Adults with locally advanced or metastatic melanoma, renal cell carcinoma, hepatocellular carcinoma or head and neck squamous cell carcinoma were enrolled in the trial. Before TCR sequencing, CD4+ T cells and CD8+ T cells were sorted from peripheral blood as separate populations.

This sequence uses TRBV11-2 and TRBJ2-5; the D segment could be TRBD2, given 6 matching bases. The sample here was CD4+ or CD8+ T cells sorted from blood, taken in a trial of the OX40 agonist ivuxolimab. This receptor was obtained from an adult with an advanced solid tumor such as melanoma, head and neck, liver or kidney cancer. Here is the DNA: TGTGCCAGCAGCTCAGGGACTCTGGGTTGGCGGGAGACCCAGTACTTC. Its coded protein is CASSSGTLGWRETQYF.